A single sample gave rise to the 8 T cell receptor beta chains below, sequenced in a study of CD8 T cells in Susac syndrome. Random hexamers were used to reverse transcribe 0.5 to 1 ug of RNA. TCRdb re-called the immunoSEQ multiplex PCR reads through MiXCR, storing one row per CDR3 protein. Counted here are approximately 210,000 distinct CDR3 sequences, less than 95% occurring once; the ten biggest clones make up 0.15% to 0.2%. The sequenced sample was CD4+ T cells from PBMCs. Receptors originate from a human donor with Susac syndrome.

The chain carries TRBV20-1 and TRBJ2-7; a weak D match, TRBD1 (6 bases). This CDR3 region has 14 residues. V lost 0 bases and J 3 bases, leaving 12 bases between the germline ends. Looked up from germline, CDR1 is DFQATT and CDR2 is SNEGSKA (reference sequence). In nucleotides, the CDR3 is TGCAGTGCTAGAGATTCCCGGACAGACTACGAGCAGTACTTC. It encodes CSARDSRTDYEQYF.

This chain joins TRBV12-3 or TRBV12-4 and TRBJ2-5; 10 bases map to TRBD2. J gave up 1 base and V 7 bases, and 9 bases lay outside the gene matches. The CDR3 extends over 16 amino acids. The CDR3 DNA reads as TGTGCCAGCACCCCTGGGCAGCGGGGGGGCCAAGAGACCCAGTACTTC. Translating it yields CASTPGQRGGQETQYF.

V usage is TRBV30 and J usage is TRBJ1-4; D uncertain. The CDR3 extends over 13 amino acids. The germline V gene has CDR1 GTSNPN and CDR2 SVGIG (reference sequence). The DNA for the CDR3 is TGTGCGACGGATAGGCCAGAGAATGAAAAACTGTTTTTT. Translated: CATDRPENEKLFF.

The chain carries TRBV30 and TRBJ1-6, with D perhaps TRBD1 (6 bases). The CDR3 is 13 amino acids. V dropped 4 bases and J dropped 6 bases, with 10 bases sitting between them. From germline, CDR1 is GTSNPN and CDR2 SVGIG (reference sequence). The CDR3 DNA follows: TGTGCCTGGACAGGGGAAAGTAATTCACCCCTCCACTTT. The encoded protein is CAWTGESNSPLHF. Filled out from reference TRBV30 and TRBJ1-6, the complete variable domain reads SQTIHQWPATLVQPVGSPLSLECTVEGTSNPNLYWYRQAAGRGLQLLFYSVGIGQISSEVPQNLSASRPQDRQFILSSKKLLLSDSGFYLCAWTGESNSPLHFGNGTRLTVT.

The CDR3 protein is CAWSAGQLEEKLFF. In DNA, the CDR3 is TGTGCCTGGAGCGCGGGACAATTGGAAGAAAAACTGTTTTTT. The chain recombines TRBV30 with TRBJ1-4; D is perhaps TRBD1 (6 bases). Trimming removed 3 bases from V and 8 bases from J, with 16 bases in between. The V gene's germline CDR1 is GTSNPN and CDR2 SVGIG (reference sequence). This CDR3 is 14 amino acids long.

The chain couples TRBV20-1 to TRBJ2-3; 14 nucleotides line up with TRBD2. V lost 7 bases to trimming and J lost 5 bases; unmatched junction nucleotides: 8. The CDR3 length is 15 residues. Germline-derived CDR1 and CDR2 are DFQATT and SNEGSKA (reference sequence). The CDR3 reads CSGLAGGPGVDTQYF. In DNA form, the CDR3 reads TGCAGTGGACTAGCGGGGGGGCCAGGGGTAGATACGCAGTATTTT.

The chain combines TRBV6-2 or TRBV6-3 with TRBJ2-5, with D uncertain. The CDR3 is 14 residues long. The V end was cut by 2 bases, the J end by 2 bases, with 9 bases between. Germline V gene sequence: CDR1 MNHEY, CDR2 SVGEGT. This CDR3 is CASSYIGIQETQYF. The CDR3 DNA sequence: TGTGCCAGCAGTTACATTGGGATACAAGAGACCCAGTACTTC.

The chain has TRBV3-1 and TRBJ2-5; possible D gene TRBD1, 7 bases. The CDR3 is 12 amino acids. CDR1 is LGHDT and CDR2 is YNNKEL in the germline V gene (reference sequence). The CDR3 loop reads CASSQGGETQYF. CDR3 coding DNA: TGTGCTAGTTCGCAGGGGGGAGAGACCCAGTACTTC.